The rows below give T cell receptor beta chains drawn from one sample of a study of cytotoxic CD8 clonotypes in ibrutinib-treated CLL. Generated by immunoSEQ multiplex PCR, the TCRdb table keeps only in-frame clones and is missing some. In the table there are about 270,000 clones, 65% to 85% of which are singletons. The sequenced sample was PBMCs, obtained at disease progression, from a patient treated with ibrutinib. The receptors come from a human donor with chronic lymphocytic leukemia. The CDR3 runs from the conserved cysteine through the conserved F or W. D genes are given only for firm matches. The size entry is marked missing in some rows and otherwise reads once, few, many or a size class.

D gene | J gene | V gene | clone size | CDR3 protein | CDR3 DNA
NA | TRBJ2-1 | TRBV6-5 | NA | CASSYRDNEQFF | TGTGCCAGCAGTTACAGAGACAATGAGCAGTTCTTC
NA | TRBJ1-2 | TRBV7-7 | NA | CASSRGARQYGYTF | TGTGCCAGCAGCCGTGGGGCCCGACAGTATGGCTACACCTTC
NA | TRBJ2-7 | TRBV7-8 | NA | CASSLAGSTGEQYF | TGTGCCAGCAGCTTAGCGGGTAGCACCGGCGAGCAGTACTTC
NA | TRBJ2-1 | TRBV6-5 | NA | CASSYLEPSYNEQFF | TGTGCCAGCAGTTACCTCGAGCCCTCCTACAATGAGCAGTTCTTC
TRBD2 | TRBJ2-3 | TRBV4-1 | NA | CASSPPSGETDTQYF | TGCGCCAGCAGCCCACCTAGCGGGGAAACAGATACGCAGTATTTT
NA | TRBJ2-2 | TRBV4-1 | NA | CASSQPRTGELFF | TGCGCCAGCAGCCAGCCGAGAACCGGGGAGCTGTTTTTT
TRBD2 | TRBJ2-5 | TRBV4-1 | NA | CASSQVVGLAGKETQYF | TGCGCCAGCAGCCAAGTCGTGGGACTAGCGGGGAAAGAGACCCAGTACTTC
TRBD1 | TRBJ1-4 | TRBV4-3 | NA | CASSQDPHRGREKLFF | TGCGCCAGCAGCCAAGATCCCCACAGGGGGCGTGAAAAACTGTTTTTT
TRBD1 | TRBJ2-1 | TRBV11-2 | NA | CASSLVRGRTPYNEQFF | TGTGCCAGCAGCTTAGTCAGGGGGCGAACTCCGTACAATGAGCAGTTCTTC
NA | TRBJ1-5 | TRBV5-1 | NA | CASSLWYRISNQPQHF | TGCGCCAGCAGCTTGTGGTACAGGATCAGCAATCAGCCCCAGCATTTT
NA | TRBJ2-7 | TRBV6-1 | NA | CASSKGLTYEQYF | TGTGCCAGCAGTAAGGGACTTACCTACGAGCAGTACTTC
TRBD1 | TRBJ1-1 | TRBV2 | once | CASSPRDRGSYLNTEAFF | TGTGCCAGCAGTCCTCGGGACAGGGGGTCCTATTTGAACACTGAAGCTTTCTTT